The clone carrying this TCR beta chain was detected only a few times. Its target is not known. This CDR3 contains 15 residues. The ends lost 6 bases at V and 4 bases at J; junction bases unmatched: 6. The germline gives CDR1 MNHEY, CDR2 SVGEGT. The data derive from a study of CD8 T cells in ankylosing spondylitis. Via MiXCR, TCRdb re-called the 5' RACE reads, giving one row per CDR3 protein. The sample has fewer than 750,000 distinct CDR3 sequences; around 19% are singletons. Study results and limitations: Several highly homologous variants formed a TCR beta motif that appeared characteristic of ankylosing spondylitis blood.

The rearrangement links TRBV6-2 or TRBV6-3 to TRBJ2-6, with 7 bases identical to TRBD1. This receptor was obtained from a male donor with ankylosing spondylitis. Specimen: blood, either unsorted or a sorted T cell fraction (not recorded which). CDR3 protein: CASRRQGTGANVLTF. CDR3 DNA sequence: TGTGCCAGCAGGCGACAGGGAACCGGGGCCAACGTCCTGACTTTC.